A single sample gave rise to the 30 T cell receptor beta chains below, sequenced in a study of regulatory T cells in long-lasting Graves disease. As to time point: persistent/refractory GD, antithyroid drugs over 5 years with positive TRAb. Following extraction of RNA from PBMCs, that RNA was used to make the TCR library. Arm-PCR of CDR3 regions and iRepertoire HTBI primers were the basis on which TCR beta libraries were built. One entry per CDR3 protein, called by TCRdb with MiXCR from the multiplex PCR reads. The table shows 300,000 to 350,000 distinct CDR3 sequences, with about 19% occurring only once. This material consisted of peripheral blood mononuclear cells (PBMCs), taken when the disease was refractory, from a patient treated with antithyroid drugs. The receptors here all came from a female donor with Graves disease.

This clonotype was seen a handful of times. A much larger clonotype is one base distant, so this may be a read error. The CDR3 nucleotides read TGTGCCAGTTGGGGCCGGGACAAGCGGAATTCACCCCTCCACTTT. It specifies CASWGRDKRNSPLHF. The V and J genes are TRBV12-3 or TRBV12-4 and TRBJ1-6; perhaps TRBD1 as D (6 bases). V lost 9 bases, J lost 7 bases, and 19 bases lay in between. The CDR3 runs to 15 residues.

For this clonotype: The CDR3 does not end in the conserved phenylalanine or tryptophan, so this is likely a read error. The chain carries TRBV12-3 or TRBV12-4 and TRBJ2-7; 8 nucleotides match TRBD1. Trimming removed 6 bases from V and 4 bases from J; junction bases left unmatched: 2. The CDR3 consists of 12 residues. The CDR3 coding sequence is TGTGCCAGCAGCCGGACAGGGTACGAGCAGTACTCC. Its translation is CASSRTGYEQYS.

A word on this clonotype: It may be a read error: a sequence one base away is much more abundant. The conserved closing phenylalanine or tryptophan is absent in this CDR3, likely reflecting a read error. V usage is TRBV19 and J usage is TRBJ1-5, with D tentatively TRBD1 (6 bases). Germline lookup yields CDR1 LNHDA and CDR2 SQIVND (reference sequence). This CDR3 region has 14 residues. The V and J ends lost 4 bases and 7 bases respectively, with 14 bases between them. CDR3 residues: CASSTTLDRQPQHS. The CDR3 coding sequence is TGTGCCAGTAGTACGACACTGGACAGACAGCCCCAGCATTCT.

Many counts were recorded for this clonotype. Written as DNA, the CDR3 is TGTGCCTGGACGACAGGGCCAAATGAAAAACTGTTTTTT. It is translated as CAWTTGPNEKLFF. The chain employs TRBV30 and TRBJ1-4, with 7 bases that match TRBD1. V trimming: 4 bases; J trimming: 5 bases; junction bases outside the gene matches: 4. This CDR3 spans 13 amino acids. Per germline, CDR1 GTSNPN and CDR2 SVGIG (reference sequence).

This clonotype was detected ten times or more. This chain connects TRBV30 to TRBJ1-5, with D possibly being TRBD1 (5 bases). The CDR3 covers 13 residues. CDR1 and CDR2 (germline): GTSNPN, SVGIG (reference sequence). V was shortened by 2 bases and J by 8 bases, with 13 bases between the two germline ends. As DNA, the CDR3 is TGTGCCTGGAGTATTAGGGGATCAGAGCCCCAGCATTTT. Translation gives CAWSIRGSEPQHF.

The chain uses TRBV7-8 and TRBJ1-1; no reliable D call. The CDR3 extends over 16 amino acids. Germline V gene sequence: CDR1 SGHVS, CDR2 FQNEAQ. Trimming cost V 3 bases and J 1 base, with 15 bases left between them. This CDR3 reads CASSFLKVRPNTEAFF. The CDR3 nucleotides are TGTGCCAGCAGCTTCCTTAAGGTCCGCCCGAACACTGAAGCTTTCTTT.

This clonotype was seen at least ten times. V and J are TRBV7-8 and TRBJ1-1; the D is unclear. Trimming pared 1 base from V and 4 bases from J, leaving 13 bases between. Germline CDR1 and CDR2: SGHVS and FQNEAQ. The CDR3 runs to 15 residues. The CDR3 reads CASSLGMPVPTEAFF. The DNA for the CDR3 is TGTGCCAGCAGCTTAGGGATGCCAGTTCCCACTGAAGCTTTCTTT.

The chain employs TRBV28 and TRBJ2-3; 8 nucleotides agree with TRBD2. V lost 4 bases and J lost 0; bases outside the gene matches: 6. Germline CDR1 and CDR2: MDHEN and SYDVKM. The CDR3 loop spans 16 amino acids. In DNA form, the CDR3 reads TGTGCCAGCAGTTACGGACTAGCCTCTAGCACAGATACGCAGTATTTT. Amino acids: CASSYGLASSTDTQYF.

In its sample, this clonotype was seen a few times. The gene calls are TRBV20-1 and TRBJ2-2; 8 bases are shared with TRBD2. V shed 3 bases, J shed 4 bases, and the junction held 7 bases outside the gene matches. Germline values: CDR1 DFQATT, CDR2 SNEGSKA (reference sequence). The CDR3 sequence is 15 residues long. DNA of the CDR3: TGCAGTGCTAGGAAGAGCGGGAGTAGCACCGGGGAGCTGTTTTTT. Translating gives CSARKSGSSTGELFF.

The chain couples TRBV9 to TRBJ1-2; 12 bases map to TRBD1. V lost 7 bases, J lost 5 bases, and 12 bases stayed unmatched. CDR3 length: 16 amino acids. CDR1 is SGDLS, CDR2 YYNGEE, per germline. In DNA, the CDR3 is TGTGCCAGCTGGAAAACCGGGACAGGGGGCCATTATGGCTACACCTTC. Translation gives CASWKTGTGGHYGYTF.

This clonotype was seen at least ten times. The chain employs TRBV2 and TRBJ2-2; the D gene is possibly TRBD2 (6 bases). CDR1 is SNHLY, CDR2 FYNNEI, per germline. V gave up 1 base and J gave up 4 bases, with 10 bases separating them. CDR3 size: 15 residues. The CDR3 nucleotides read TGTGCCAGCAGTGAAGGTCTAGCGAGCACCGGGGAGCTGTTTTTT. Its protein product is CASSEGLASTGELFF.

The J gene is TRBJ1-2, the V gene TRBV20-1, with D perhaps TRBD1 (6 bases). CDR3 length: 14 residues. Looked up from germline, CDR1 is DFQATT and CDR2 is SNEGSKA (reference sequence). V was pared by 6 bases and J by 8 bases, with 22 bases between. The CDR3 protein is CSAGLQGRVDGYTF. The CDR3 region has the DNA TGCAGTGCAGGTCTACAGGGCAGGGTTGACGGCTACACCTTC.

This clonotype appeared many times. The chain couples TRBV20-1 to TRBJ2-5; D tentatively reads TRBD1 or TRBD2 (6 bases each). V was trimmed by 3 bases and J by 3 bases, leaving 17 bases between them. This CDR3 has 15 amino acids. The germline CDR1 and CDR2 sequences are DFQATT and SNEGSKA (reference sequence). Here the CDR3 reads CSASGGPGPKETQYF. The CDR3 DNA reads TGCAGTGCTAGCGGGGGCCCGGGCCCCAAAGAGACCCAGTACTTC.

The table lists this clonotype with many counts. The CDR3 region has the DNA TGTGCCAGCAGGGGAGAGACCCAGTACTTC. As protein: CASRGETQYF. V gene TRBV12-3 or TRBV12-4 combines with J gene TRBJ2-5, with D uncertain. V lost 6 bases and J lost 4, with 3 bases in between. The CDR3 sequence is 10 residues long.

The chain uses TRBV7-9 and TRBJ1-1; weak D call: TRBD1 (5 bases). V lost 1 base, J lost 7 bases, and 10 bases lay in between. Germline CDR1 and CDR2: SEHNR and FQNEAQ (reference sequence). CDR3 length: 13 residues. Here the CDR3 DNA reads TGTGCCAGCAGCTTAGTGACAGAAGGTGAAGCTTTCTTT. It is translated as CASSLVTEGEAFF.

This clonotype has a count of ten or more. The CDR3 coding sequence is TGTGCCAGCAGCGCAGGCGGGTCACGGCAGCCCCAGCATTTT. Translating it yields CASSAGGSRQPQHF. The chain is built from TRBV11-2 and TRBJ1-5; D is uncertain. CDR1 SGHAT and CDR2 FQNNGV come from the germline V gene. This CDR3 is built from 14 residues. Trimming stripped 5 bases from V and 7 bases from J, with 15 bases between.

V is TRBV6-1 and J is TRBJ2-5; maybe TRBD2 (5 bases). The CDR3 extends over 15 amino acids. Germline V lookup: CDR1 MNHNS, CDR2 SASEGT. V was shortened by 6 bases and J by 1 base, with 15 bases between the two germline ends. CDR3 nucleotide sequence: TGTGCCAGCAGGCCCCTGGCGGGCCCCCAAGAGACCCAGTACTTC. Translation: CASRPLAGPQETQYF.

This clonotype was seen at least ten times. J is TRBJ1-2 and V is TRBV6-1; 7 bases are shared with TRBD1. This CDR3 is built from 14 residues. The junction had 8 bases not matched to a gene; V was cut back by 6 bases and J by 4 bases. Germline V gene data show CDR1 as MNHNS and CDR2 as SASEGT. In DNA, the CDR3 is TGTGCCAGCAGGTTTACAGGGGCAGTCTATGGCTACACCTTC. It specifies CASRFTGAVYGYTF.

This clonotype was detected many times. The genes are TRBV5-1 and TRBJ1-4, with TRBD1 identical over 9 bases. The CDR3 runs to 16 residues. The V and J ends lost 0 bases and 5 bases, in that order; junction bases with no gene match: 5. In germline, CDR1 is SGHRS, CDR2 YFSETQ. The CDR3: CASSLAPTGGNEKLFF. The DNA for the CDR3 is TGCGCCAGCAGCTTGGCCCCGACAGGGGGGAATGAAAAACTGTTTTTT.

This clonotype was detected ten times or more. The J gene is TRBJ1-6, the V gene TRBV12-5, with TRBD1 identical over 9 bases. J gave up 8 bases and V 6 bases, and 8 bases lay outside the gene matches. The CDR3 extends over 15 amino acids. Germline CDR1 is LGHNT and CDR2 is FRNRAP. CDR3 residues: CASGLTGQGYSPLHF. The CDR3 DNA is TGTGCTAGTGGGTTAACGGGACAGGGTTATTCACCCCTCCACTTT.

This clonotype was detected many times. The V gene is TRBV2, the J gene TRBJ1-5; D remains ambiguous. The germline V gene encodes CDR1 SNHLY and CDR2 FYNNEI. V lost 6 bases, J lost 4 bases, and 10 bases lay in between. This CDR3 has 13 amino acids. As DNA, the CDR3 is TGTGCCAGCAGCTCGACTGGGAATCAGCCCCAGCATTTT. Amino acid sequence: CASSSTGNQPQHF.

There are a few counts of this clonotype. The rearrangement links TRBV20-1 to TRBJ2-4; D not resolved. CDR3 size: 14 residues. Looked up from germline, CDR1 is DFQATT and CDR2 is SNEGSKA (reference sequence). The V gene lost 0 bases and the J gene lost 0 bases, with 6 bases spanning the gap. CDR3 amino acids: CSARDLIAKNIQYF. The CDR3 nucleotides are TGCAGTGCTAGAGATCTGATAGCCAAAAACATTCAGTACTTC.

This clonotype was recorded at least ten times. The rearrangement uses TRBV5-1 and TRBJ2-2; no clear D gene. Germline V gene sequence: CDR1 SGHRS, CDR2 YFSETQ. The V and J ends lost 4 bases and 4 bases respectively, with 5 bases between them. This CDR3 has 12 residues. CDR3 nucleotide sequence: TGCGCCAGCAGCCCCCCCACCGGGGAGCTGTTTTTT. Translation: CASSPPTGELFF.

At least ten counts were recorded for this clonotype. V and J are TRBV7-9 and TRBJ1-2; D might be TRBD1 (5 bases). The V gene's germline CDR1 is SEHNR and CDR2 FQNEAQ (reference sequence). The CDR3 is made up of 14 amino acids. V lost 5 bases, J lost 7 bases, and 17 bases lay in between. CDR3 nucleotides: TGTGCCAGCAGCCCAAGGGACTCGTCGGCTGGCTACACCTTC. This codes for CASSPRDSSAGYTF.

In regard to this clonotype: Just one base apart from a much larger clone, this may be a read error. The conserved phenylalanine or tryptophan normally closing the CDR3 is absent here, so this likely arose from a read error. CDR3 in DNA: TGTGCCACCAGCACACAGGACACAATGAACACTGAAGCTTTCTCT. Amino acids: CATSTQDTMNTEAFS. J is TRBJ1-1 and V is TRBV15, with D tentatively TRBD1 (5 bases). CDR1 is LNHNV, CDR2 YYDKDF, per germline (reference sequence). The length of the CDR3 is 15 residues. V was trimmed by 4 bases and J by 0 bases, leaving 12 bases between them.

This clonotype was recorded at least ten times. The genes are TRBV3-1 and TRBJ2-5, with D possibly called TRBD1 or TRBD2 (7 bases each). This CDR3 is 14 amino acids long. The germline gives CDR1 LGHDT, CDR2 YNNKEL (reference sequence). Trimming shortened V by 3 bases and J by 4 bases, and 12 bases separated the two germline ends. CDR3 residues: CASSQGRGGETQYF. The CDR3 DNA is TGTGCCAGCAGCCAGGGCAGGGGGGGAGAGACCCAGTACTTC.

This clonotype was counted ten times or more. The chain is built from TRBV27 and TRBJ2-7; 8 bases agree with TRBD1. With V trimmed by 6 bases and J by 5 bases, 6 bases remained unmatched. Germline CDR1 is MNHEY and CDR2 is SMNVEV (reference sequence). The CDR3 has 13 residues. The CDR3 loop is CASRPQGAHEQYF. The CDR3, as DNA: TGTGCCAGCAGACCCCAGGGGGCCCACGAGCAGTACTTC.

This clonotype was seen at least ten times. The rearrangement uses TRBV7-3 and TRBJ1-2; D ambiguous. CDR3 length: 14 amino acids. Germline V lookup: CDR1 SGHTA, CDR2 FQGTGA. V lost 1 base, J lost 7 bases, and 13 bases lay in between. The CDR3 DNA is TGTGCCAGCAGCTTAAACGGCGGATTATCTGGCTACACCTTC. This gives the protein CASSLNGGLSGYTF. The entire variable domain, with the rest obtained from reference TRBV7-3 and TRBJ1-2, is as follows: GAGVSQTPSNKVTEKGKYVELRCDPISGHTALYWYRQSLGQGPEFLIYFQGTGAADDSGLPNDRFFAVRPEGSVSTLKIQRTERGDSAVYLCASSLNGGLSGYTFGSGTRLTVV.

Ten or more counts support this clonotype. The chain links TRBV6-1 to TRBJ1-1; D gene uncertain. CDR1 is MNHNS, CDR2 SASEGT, per germline. V was shortened by 6 bases and J by 1 base, with 12 bases between the two germline ends. This CDR3 contains 14 residues. The CDR3 DNA is TGTGCCAGCAGCCCCACCGGAGAGAACACTGAAGCTTTCTTT. This codes for CASSPTGENTEAFF.

The genes are TRBV6-2 or TRBV6-3 and TRBJ1-1; tentative D call: TRBD1 (6 bases). The V gene lost 6 bases and the J gene lost 6 bases, with 20 bases spanning the gap. The CDR3 loop spans 15 amino acids. From germline, CDR1 is MNHEY and CDR2 SVGEGT. The CDR3 bases are TGTGCCAGCAGCCCTGCCGGCAGGGGCAAACCTGAAGCTTTCTTT. Translating gives CASSPAGRGKPEAFF.